A single sample is the source of the 16 T cell receptor beta chains below, sequenced in a study of shared clonotypes between healthy human individuals. Generated by immunoSEQ multiplex PCR, the TCRdb table keeps only in-frame clones and is missing some. The profile shows 400,000 to 600,000 clones, 75% to 80% of them singletons. The sequenced sample was PBMCs. The receptors were gathered from a woman aged 40 to 49 in good health. Some clones in this sample may be carry-over from other donors' samples.

Concerning this clone itself: This specimen includes other DNA sequences encoding the same CDR3. The chain employs TRBV18 and TRBJ1-1; TRBD1 agrees at 8 bases. The CDR3 spans 13 residues. V trimming: 6 bases; J trimming: 5 bases; junction bases outside the gene matches: 5. Germline assignment: CDR1 KGHSH and CDR2 LQKENI. DNA for the CDR3: TGTGCCAGCTCGCAAACAGGGGGAACTGAAGCTTTCTTT. Its protein product is CASSQTGGTEAFF.

In its sample, this clone was seen a few times. V and J are TRBV28 and TRBJ1-5; 9 positions match TRBD1. The CDR3 has 15 residues. V gave up 3 bases and J gave up 5 bases; unmatched junction bases: 5. CDR1 MDHEN and CDR2 SYDVKM come from the germline V gene. The CDR3 spells CASSFSDRGHQPQHF. CDR3 DNA: TGTGCCAGCAGTTTCTCGGACAGGGGTCATCAGCCCCAGCATTTT.

The J gene is TRBJ2-1, the V gene TRBV28; tentatively, D is TRBD1 (7 bases). The ends were cut back, 7 bases at V and 7 bases at J, with 23 bases in the middle. The CDR3 runs 16 residues. Germline values: CDR1 MDHEN, CDR2 SYDVKM. The CDR3 DNA follows: TGTGCCAGCACTACAACAGGGGCAGGCGGGGTGAATGAGCAGTTCTTC. Residues: CASTTTGAGGVNEQFF.

In regard to this clone: The same CDR3 arises from other DNA sequences in this sample as well. The chain combines TRBV15 with TRBJ2-3; 7 nucleotides agree with TRBD2. The V segment lost 3 bases and the J segment 6 bases; nucleotides outside the gene matches: 15. Germline CDR1 LNHNV, CDR2 YYDKDF (reference sequence). The CDR3 has 17 amino acids. Written as DNA, the CDR3 is TGTGCCACCAGCAGTGGGTTTAGTTCGGGAGGACCGGATACGCAGTATTTT. It codes for CATSSGFSSGGPDTQYF.

V usage is TRBV11-2 and J usage is TRBJ2-5; D possibly uses TRBD1 or TRBD2 (5 bases each). Germline V gene sequence: CDR1 SGHAT, CDR2 FQNNGV. The V end lost 2 bases, the J end lost 1 base, and 8 bases lay between the germline ends. The CDR3 covers 14 residues. CDR3: CASSLRGTQETQYF. As DNA, the CDR3 is TGTGCCAGCAGCTTAAGAGGGACCCAAGAGACCCAGTACTTC.

This clone showed up many times. The rearrangement uses TRBV5-4 and TRBJ1-1; D is ambiguous. This CDR3 comprises 16 residues. Germline V gene sequence: CDR1 SGHNT, CDR2 YYREEE (reference sequence). The V gene lost 2 bases and the J gene lost 0 bases, with 14 bases spanning the gap. The CDR3 nucleotides read TGTGCCAGCAGCTTCGAGGTAGATAAAATGAACACTGAAGCTTTCTTT. This codes for CASSFEVDKMNTEAFF.

V usage is TRBV18 and J usage is TRBJ2-4, with 13 bases aligning to TRBD2. Unmatched junction bases numbered 12, after V lost 6 bases and J lost 1 base. The CDR3 covers 19 residues. CDR1 is KGHSH, CDR2 LQKENI, per germline. In DNA form, the CDR3 reads TGTGCCAGCTCCATGATCGGACTAGCGGGAGTGTTGGCCAAAAACATTCAGTACTTC. This codes for CASSMIGLAGVLAKNIQYF.

V gene TRBV7-3 combines with J gene TRBJ2-2, with 10 bases identical to TRBD2. Germline assignment: CDR1 SGHTA and CDR2 FQGTGA. This CDR3 has 15 residues. V shed 5 bases, J shed 3 bases, and the junction held 3 bases outside the gene matches. CDR3 coding DNA: TGTGCCAGCAGCCCAGCGGGAGGGGACACCGGGGAGCTGTTTTTT. It translates to CASSPAGGDTGELFF.

V usage is TRBV2 and J usage is TRBJ1-4; 9 bases align to TRBD1. The CDR3 totals 15 residues. CDR1 and CDR2 from the germline V gene are SNHLY and FYNNEI. The J segment lost 6 bases and the V segment lost 4 bases, leaving 6 bases of the junction unmatched. CDR3 sequence (DNA): TGTGCCAGCAGTGGAGAGGGGACAGGGTATGAAAAACTGTTTTTT. This sequence encodes CASSGEGTGYEKLFF.

The rearrangement links TRBV7-9 to TRBJ1-4; D might be TRBD1 (5 bases). V dropped 3 bases and J dropped 10 bases, with 15 bases sitting between them. The CDR3 is 14 residues long. CDR1 and CDR2 (germline): SEHNR, FQNEAQ (reference sequence). The CDR3 sequence is CASSLAPQGPKLFF. The CDR3 nucleotides are TGTGCCAGCAGCTTGGCACCCCAGGGTCCAAAACTGTTTTTT.

This chain joins TRBV2 and TRBJ2-2; D tentatively reads TRBD1 or TRBD2 (5 bases each). Germline lookup yields CDR1 SNHLY and CDR2 FYNNEI. This CDR3 is built from 15 residues. The germline V and J ends were trimmed by 11 bases and 5 bases, with 21 bases remaining between them. The DNA for the CDR3 is TGTGCCGGACCGGGGCAGGAACTTAGAACCGGGGAGCTGTTTTTT. It yields the protein CAGPGQELRTGELFF. Supplemented by reference TRBV2 and TRBJ2-2, the full variable domain reads EPEVTQTPSHQVTQMGQEVILRCVPISNHLYFYWYRQILGQKVEFLVSFYNNEISEKSEIFDDQFSVERPDGSNFTLKIRSTKLEDSAMYFCAGPGQELRTGELFFGEGSRLTVL.

The V and J genes are TRBV7-9 and TRBJ2-5, with D perhaps TRBD2 (6 bases). Germline values: CDR1 SEHNR, CDR2 FQNEAQ (reference sequence). V was cut by 3 bases and J by 2 bases, with 10 bases left in between. This CDR3 spans 14 amino acids. CDR3: CASSFFGGQETQYF. The CDR3 nucleotides read TGTGCCAGCAGCTTTTTTGGGGGGCAAGAGACCCAGTACTTC.

The genes are TRBV7-9 and TRBJ2-5; 11 positions match TRBD1. Per germline, CDR1 SEHNR and CDR2 FQNEAQ (reference sequence). The V segment lost 6 bases and the J segment 2 bases; nucleotides outside the gene matches: 8. This CDR3 region has 16 residues. The CDR3 bases are TGTGCCAGCAGGCCCGGACAGGGGGCTGGTCAAGAGACCCAGTACTTC. Translation gives CASRPGQGAGQETQYF.

This chain uses TRBV6-1 with TRBJ1-6, with a possible D match to TRBD1 (6 bases). The CDR3 runs to 14 residues. V lost 8 bases to trimming and J lost 0 bases, with 8 bases between them. Germline V gene sequence: CDR1 MNHNS, CDR2 SASEGT. CDR3 DNA sequence: TGTGCCAGCGGGGGGCGCTCCTATAATTCACCCCTCCACTTT. As protein: CASGGRSYNSPLHF.

This rearrangement joins TRBV6-5 to TRBJ1-1; possible D gene TRBD1, 5 bases. The CDR3 is made up of 15 amino acids. Germline V gene data show CDR1 as MNHEY and CDR2 as SVGAGI. V lost 6 bases and J lost 0, with 14 bases in between. The CDR3 DNA reads as TGTGCCAGCAGATACCCAGGGCCTATGAACACTGAAGCTTTCTTT. It codes for CASRYPGPMNTEAFF.

The chain recombines TRBV21-1 with TRBJ1-2. TRBV21-1 is marked as a pseudogene. CDR3 length equals 17 residues. The CDR3 DNA sequence: TGTGCCAGCAGCAAAGAGGAGGGCCCCCAGAACACCTATGGCTACACCTTC. Amino acid sequence: CASSKEEGPQNTYGYTF.